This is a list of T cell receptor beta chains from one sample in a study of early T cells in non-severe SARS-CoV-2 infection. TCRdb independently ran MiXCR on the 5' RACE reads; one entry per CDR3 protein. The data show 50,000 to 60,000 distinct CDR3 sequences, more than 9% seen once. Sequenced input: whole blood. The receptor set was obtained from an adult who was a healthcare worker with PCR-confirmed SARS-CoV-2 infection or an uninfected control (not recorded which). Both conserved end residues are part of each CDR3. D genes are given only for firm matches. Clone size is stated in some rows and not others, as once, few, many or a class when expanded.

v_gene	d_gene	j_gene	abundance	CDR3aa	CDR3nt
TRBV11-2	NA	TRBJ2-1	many	CASSLDRNEQFF	TGTGCCAGCAGCTTAGATCGCAATGAGCAGTTCTTC
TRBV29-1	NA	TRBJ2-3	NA	CSVDVGAPYF	TGCAGCGTTGACGTTGGGGCCCCCTATTTT
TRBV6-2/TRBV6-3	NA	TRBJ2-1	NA	CASSYDANYNEQFF	TGTGCCAGCAGTTACGACGCCAACTACAATGAGCAGTTCTTC
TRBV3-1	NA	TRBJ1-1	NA	CASSPIRAFF	TGTGCCAGCAGCCCCATACGGGCTTTCTTT
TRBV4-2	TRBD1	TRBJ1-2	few	CASSQDGTGLSRSYGYTF	TGTGCCAGCAGCCAAGATGGGACAGGGCTTTCGAGATCCTATGGCTACACCTTC
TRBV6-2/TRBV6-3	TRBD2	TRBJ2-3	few	CASRTSGRAADTQYF	TGTGCCAGCAGGACTAGCGGGAGAGCGGCAGATACGCAGTATTTT
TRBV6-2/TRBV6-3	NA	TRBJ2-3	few	CASSPGGHGDTQYF	TGTGCCAGCAGTCCCGGGGGGCATGGAGATACGCAGTATTTT
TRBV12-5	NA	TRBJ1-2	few	CASGLTERGNGYTF	TGTGCTAGTGGTTTGACCGAAAGGGGGAATGGCTACACCTTC
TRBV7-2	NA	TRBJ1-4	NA	CASSLERGEKLFF	TGTGCCAGCAGCTTAGAAAGAGGTGAAAAACTGTTTTTT
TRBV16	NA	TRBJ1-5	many	CASSQSGARNSNQPQHF	TGTGCCAGCAGCCAATCGGGGGCAAGAAATAGCAATCAGCCCCAGCATTTT
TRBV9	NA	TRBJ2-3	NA	CASSVSRGISTDTQYF	TGTGCCAGCAGCGTGAGCAGGGGTATTAGCACAGATACGCAGTATTTT
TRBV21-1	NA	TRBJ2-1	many	CASSKPRGQTDEQFF	TGTGCCAGCAGCAAACCGCGTGGGCAGACAGATGAGCAGTTCTTC
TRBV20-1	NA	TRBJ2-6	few	CSARGGSGANVLTF	TGCAGTGCTAGGGGTGGATCCGGGGCCAACGTCCTGACTTTC
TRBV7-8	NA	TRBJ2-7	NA	CASSLEAGEQYF	TGTGCCAGCAGCTTAGAGGCAGGGGAGCAGTACTTC
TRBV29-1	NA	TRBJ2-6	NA	CSVVLASDLSGANVLTF	TGCAGCGTTGTTCTGGCTAGCGATTTGTCTGGGGCCAACGTCCTGACTTTC
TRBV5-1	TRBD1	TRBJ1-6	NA	CASSFQGDGSPLHF	TGCGCCAGCAGCTTTCAGGGGGACGGTTCACCCCTCCACTTT
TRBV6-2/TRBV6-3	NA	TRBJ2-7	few	CASSYSIRDTRDEQYF	TGTGCCAGCAGTTACTCGATCCGGGATACTCGGGACGAGCAGTACTTC
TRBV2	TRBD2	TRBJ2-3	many	CASSGRLAAPQDRDTQYF	TGTGCCAGCAGCGGAAGACTAGCGGCTCCTCAGGACAGAGATACGCAGTATTTT
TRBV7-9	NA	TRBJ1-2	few	CASSTSVGFGYTF	TGTGCCAGCAGCACCAGTGTGGGGTTTGGCTACACCTTC
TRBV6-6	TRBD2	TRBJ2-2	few	CASSPIGAGGRTGELFF	TGTGCCAGCAGCCCCATTGGAGCGGGGGGCCGTACCGGGGAGCTGTTTTTT
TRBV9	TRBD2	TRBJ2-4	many	CASSAYSGGHKNIQYF	TGTGCCAGCAGCGCGTATAGCGGGGGGCACAAAAACATTCAGTACTTC
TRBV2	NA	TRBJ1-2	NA	CASSEDIVYGYTF	TGTGCCAGCAGTGAGGACATAGTTTATGGCTACACCTTC
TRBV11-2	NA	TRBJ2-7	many	CASSPFVGGLYEQYF	TGTGCCAGCAGCCCCTTTGTCGGGGGGCTCTACGAGCAGTACTTC
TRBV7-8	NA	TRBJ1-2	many	CASSLIAGAEYGYTF	TGTGCCAGCAGCTTGATTGCGGGGGCAGAGTATGGCTACACCTTC
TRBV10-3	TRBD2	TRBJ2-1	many	CATLAGEENEQFF	TGTGCCACTTTAGCGGGAGAGGAAAATGAGCAGTTCTTC
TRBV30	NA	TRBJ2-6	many	CAWTTGGFGANVLTF	TGTGCCTGGACCACTGGGGGGTTCGGGGCCAACGTCCTGACTTTC
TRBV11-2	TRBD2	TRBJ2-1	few	CASSLTASGGTQFF	TGTGCCAGCAGCTTGACCGCTAGCGGGGGGACGCAGTTCTTC
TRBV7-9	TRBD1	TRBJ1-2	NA	CASSRDRGHDGYTF	TGTGCCAGCAGCCGGGACAGGGGGCATGATGGCTACACCTTC